These 21 T cell receptor beta chains were sequenced from one sample in a study of T cell responses to AZD1222 COVID-19 vaccine. Method: immunoSEQ multiplex PCR; TCRdb's copy keeps in-frame clones and lacks some. The table has roughly 160,000 clones, more than 90% seen once. The sample in question was peripheral blood, obtained on day 0 of AZD1222 vaccination. The origin of the receptors is an adult in good health.

The chain couples TRBV15 to TRBJ2-2, with a weak D call TRBD1 (6 bases). CDR3 length equals 14 residues. V shed 4 bases and J shed 5 bases, with 11 bases lying between them. In germline, CDR1 is LNHNV, CDR2 YYDKDF (reference sequence). CDR3 sequence: CATSNYRETGELFF. DNA of the CDR3: TGTGCCACCAGCAATTACAGGGAAACCGGGGAGCTGTTTTTT.

The V gene is TRBV7-2, the J gene TRBJ1-5; TRBD1 matches at 7 bases. V lost 0 bases and J lost 7; bases outside the gene matches: 3. Germline values: CDR1 SGHTA, CDR2 FQGNSA. The CDR3 covers 14 residues. The CDR3 loop reads CASSLAGGAQPQHF. The CDR3 nucleotides are TGTGCCAGCAGCTTAGCAGGGGGCGCACAGCCCCAGCATTTT.

The chain recombines TRBV19 with TRBJ2-3, with a weak D call TRBD1 (6 bases). Trimming removed 5 bases at V and 6 bases at J, with 15 bases between. Germline assignment: CDR1 LNHDA and CDR2 SQIVND (reference sequence). This CDR3 spans 14 amino acids. CDR3 region: CASSLQGPRDTQYF. The DNA for the CDR3 is TGTGCCAGTAGTCTTCAGGGGCCGCGTGATACGCAGTATTTT.

J is TRBJ1-2 and V is TRBV27; TRBD1 aligns across 7 bases. This CDR3 has 13 residues. Per the germline V gene, CDR1 is MNHEY and CDR2 is SMNVEV (reference sequence). The ends lost 5 bases at V and 8 bases at J; junction bases unmatched: 8. The CDR3 DNA follows: TGTGCCAGCAGTCGAACAGGGGTTGAAGGCTACACCTTC. Amino acids: CASSRTGVEGYTF.

The chain carries TRBV3-1 (or the pseudogene TRBV3-2) and TRBJ1-3; D possibly corresponds to TRBD1 (5 bases). CDR1 is LGHDT and CDR2 is YNNKEL in the germline V gene (reference sequence). CDR3 length: 14 residues. Trimming shortened V by 9 bases and J by 0 bases, and 12 bases separated the two germline ends. Written as DNA, the CDR3 is TGTGCCAGTAAGACAGCGAGCTCTGGAAACACCATATATTTT. Its protein product is CASKTASSGNTIYF.

The genes are TRBV3-1 (or the pseudogene TRBV3-2) and TRBJ1-6; no clear D. CDR1 and CDR2 from the germline V gene are LGHDT and YNNKEL (reference sequence). This CDR3 has 13 amino acids. Trimming left V 2 bases short and J 7 bases short, with 6 bases between. The CDR3 sequence: CASSQYGNSPLHF. The CDR3 region has the DNA TGTGCCAGCAGCCAATACGGGAATTCACCCCTCCACTTT.

The V and J genes are TRBV7-2 and TRBJ1-2; D is undetermined. Germline CDR1 and CDR2: SGHTA and FQGNSA. The V end lost 4 bases, the J end lost 4 bases, and 10 bases lay between the germline ends. This CDR3 contains 13 residues. CDR3 residues: CASSSGLFYGYTF. CDR3 nucleotides: TGTGCCAGCAGCTCCGGACTGTTCTATGGCTACACCTTC.

This chain joins TRBV7-9 and TRBJ2-7; D could derive from TRBD1 or TRBD2 (5 bases each). V gave up 5 bases and J gave up 3 bases, with 14 bases separating them. This CDR3 has 14 amino acids. CDR1 and CDR2 (germline): SEHNR, FQNEAQ (reference sequence). The CDR3 DNA sequence: TGTGCCAGCAGCCGACCCCGTGGGGGCTACGAGCAGTACTTC. This gives the protein CASSRPRGGYEQYF.

The chain couples TRBV5-1 to TRBJ1-3, with 9 bases aligning to TRBD1. Trimming took 6 bases from V and 2 from J; bases not matched to a gene: 3. CDR1 and CDR2 (germline): SGHRS, YFSETQ. The CDR3 is 14 amino acids. The CDR3 sequence is CASTTGGAGNTIYF. CDR3 DNA: TGCGCCAGCACCACAGGGGGCGCTGGAAACACCATATATTTT.

This chain uses TRBV2 with TRBJ2-7; tentative D call: TRBD2 (6 bases). The V end lost 7 bases, the J end lost 0 bases, and 13 bases lay between the germline ends. There are 14 residues in the CDR3. Germline assignment: CDR1 SNHLY and CDR2 FYNNEI. Here the CDR3 DNA reads TGTGCCAGCAACCGGGACTCTAACTCCTACGAGCAGTACTTC. Protein: CASNRDSNSYEQYF.

This chain links TRBV4-1 with TRBJ1-6; weak D call: TRBD1 (6 bases). V dropped 6 bases and J dropped 8 bases, with 11 bases sitting between them. This CDR3 is 13 amino acids long. Germline CDR1 is MGHRA and CDR2 is YSYEKL. CDR3 nucleotide sequence: TGCGCCAGCAGTACAGGGAGGGATTCACCCCTCCACTTT. Its translation is CASSTGRDSPLHF.

This clone was seen a single time. The chain uses TRBV6-5 and TRBJ1-4; 7 bases match TRBD1. The V segment lost 6 bases and the J segment 5 bases; nucleotides outside the gene matches: 9. The V gene's germline CDR1 is MNHEY and CDR2 SVGAGI. The length of the CDR3 is 15 residues. Here the CDR3 DNA reads TGTGCCAGCAGCCCCCCGTCCAGGGGGAATGAAAAACTGTTTTTT. This sequence encodes CASSPPSRGNEKLFF.

V and J are TRBV27 and TRBJ1-2; D unresolved. This CDR3 comprises 13 residues. V dropped 1 base and J dropped 1 base, with 4 bases sitting between them. Germline assignment: CDR1 MNHEY and CDR2 SMNVEV (reference sequence). The CDR3 bases are TGTGCCAGCAGTTTATGGGGTAACTATGGCTACACCTTC. As protein: CASSLWGNYGYTF.

The chain has TRBV10-2 and TRBJ1-5; TRBD1 is a possible D gene (5 bases). The V and J ends lost 6 bases and 7 bases respectively, with 10 bases between them. From germline, CDR1 is WSHSY and CDR2 SAAADI. The CDR3 consists of 12 residues. The CDR3 loop reads CASRGDRQPQHF. CDR3 bases: TGCGCCAGCAGGGGCGACAGACAGCCCCAGCATTTT.

This clone was seen once. This chain links TRBV4-3 with TRBJ2-3, with a weak D call TRBD2 (7 bases). CDR3 length equals 17 residues. Trimming removed 0 bases from V and 2 bases from J, with 15 bases in between. Germline V gene data show CDR1 as LGHNA and CDR2 as YSLEER. Here the CDR3 DNA reads TGCGCCAGCAGCCAAGATAGGGGGGGAACTTACACAGATACGCAGTATTTT. Translated, it gives CASSQDRGGTYTDTQYF.

V and J are TRBV5-8 and TRBJ1-2, with D hard to call. The V gene's germline CDR1 is SGHTS and CDR2 YDEGEE. The CDR3 totals 13 residues. V shed 0 bases and J shed 4 bases, with 7 bases lying between them. CDR3 in amino acids: CASSLGRPYGYTF. CDR3 bases: TGTGCCAGCAGCTTGGGGCGGCCCTATGGCTACACCTTC.

V is TRBV6-1 and J is TRBJ1-6; the D gene is possibly TRBD1 (6 bases). Trimming cost V 4 bases and J 3 bases, with 13 bases left between them. This CDR3 has 16 amino acids. Germline V gene data show CDR1 as MNHNS and CDR2 as SASEGT. CDR3 sequence: CASSAPDRLYNSPLHF. The CDR3 DNA sequence: TGTGCCAGCAGTGCACCCGACAGGCTCTATAATTCACCCCTCCACTTT.

The chain is built from TRBV3-1 (or the pseudogene TRBV3-2) and TRBJ1-6, with no clear D. This CDR3 has 12 residues. The V end was cut by 2 bases, the J end by 10 bases, with 6 bases between. Germline loops: CDR1 LGHDT, CDR2 YNNKEL (reference sequence). The DNA for the CDR3 is TGTGCCAGCAGCCAATGGAAATCACCCCTCCACTTT. Amino acids: CASSQWKSPLHF.

The chain employs TRBV5-4 and TRBJ1-4, with D possibly TRBD1 on 5 matching bases. Germline V gives CDR1 SGHNT, CDR2 YYREEE (reference sequence). This CDR3 spans 13 amino acids. The V end was cut by 0 bases, the J end by 7 bases, with 7 bases between. CDR3 protein: CASSLGGGEKLFF. In DNA form, the CDR3 reads TGTGCCAGCAGCTTGGGGGGGGGTGAAAAACTGTTTTTT.

This clone was observed a single time. As DNA, the CDR3 is TGTGCCAGCAGCATGACAGGGGTGAGCAATCAGCCCCAGCATTTT. It encodes CASSMTGVSNQPQHF. V gene TRBV27 combines with J gene TRBJ1-5, with TRBD1 identical over 8 bases. V was clipped by 6 bases and J by 1 base; unmatched bases: 5. The germline V gene has CDR1 MNHEY and CDR2 SMNVEV (reference sequence). This CDR3 has 15 residues.

This clone was observed a single time. The V gene is TRBV19, the J gene TRBJ1-1; D is unresolved. The CDR3 totals 13 residues. Trimming removed 3 bases at V and 2 bases at J, with 7 bases between. The germline V gene encodes CDR1 LNHDA and CDR2 SQIVND (reference sequence). The CDR3 DNA reads as TGTGCCAGTAGTATTGAGAGAAACACTGAAGCTTTCTTT. It codes for CASSIERNTEAFF.